This TCR beta chain is from a study of blood T cell repertoires in COVID-19. Looking at the study overall: Both acute and convalescent COVID-19 samples were obtained from the United States, Italy and Spain.

Seattle patient enrollment occurred during active infection, with longitudinal follow-up thereafter. This clone occurred once. TCRdb keeps only in-frame clones here, not all; method: immunoSEQ multiplex PCR. This sample carries 200,000 or so clones, more than 75% of them seen once, and the ten largest clones take roughly 20%. Germline loops: CDR1 MNHEY, CDR2 SMNVEV (reference sequence). The CDR3 spans 15 residues. Trimming at V came to 7 bases and at J to 2 bases, leaving 9 bases not matched to a gene. Sequencing was done on a sample of peripheral blood. The chain carries TRBV27 and TRBJ2-3; 7 bases agree with TRBD2. The receptor's source is a person aged 65 to 85 with COVID-19, enrolled during active disease. In nucleotides, the CDR3 is TGTGCCAGCACCGGCTGGGGGGGTGCCACAGATACGCAGTATTTT. This sequence encodes CASTGWGGATDTQYF.